These 23 T cell receptor beta chains share one sample of origin, sequenced in a study of sequential checkpoint blockade in melanoma. Profiling relied on immunoSEQ multiplex PCR, and the TCRdb table lists in-frame clones only, not all of them. The repertoire consists of 4,000 to 5,000 clones, with 23% occurring once and the leading ten covering approximately 15%. The treatment: randomized to nivolumab then ipilimumab (arm A) or the reverse (arm B). The sequences come from tumor tissue (inferred from file names), collected from a patient given nivolumab and ipilimumab in sequence. These receptors all stem from a human donor with melanoma.

The sample holds many counts of this clone. The chain has TRBV11-3 and TRBJ1-1; D is possibly TRBD1 (5 bases). The V gene's germline CDR1 is SGHNT and CDR2 YENEEA. Trimming pared 3 bases from V and 1 base from J, leaving 12 bases between. The length of the CDR3 is 15 residues. CDR3 in DNA: TGTGCCAGCAGCTTGGAGAGGGGACGGAACACTGAAGCTTTCTTT. Translated: CASSLERGRNTEAFF.

This chain uses TRBV19 with TRBJ2-3; the D gene is possibly TRBD1 (6 bases). The CDR3 extends over 14 amino acids. Per the germline V gene, CDR1 is LNHDA and CDR2 is SQIVND (reference sequence). Trimming took 5 bases from V and 1 from J, leaving 10 bases between them. The CDR3 sequence is CASSPRQGTDTQYF. The DNA of the CDR3 is TGTGCCAGTAGTCCCAGACAGGGCACAGATACGCAGTATTTT.

This clone was observed a handful of times. The rearrangement uses TRBV15 and TRBJ1-4; D is possibly TRBD1 (6 bases). In germline, CDR1 is LNHNV, CDR2 YYDKDF (reference sequence). The CDR3 loop spans 16 amino acids. V was trimmed by 2 bases and J by 3 bases, leaving 13 bases between them. The CDR3 is CATSRTRTAPNEKLFF. CDR3 sequence (DNA): TGTGCCACCAGCAGAACCCGGACAGCCCCTAATGAAAAACTGTTTTTT. The entire variable domain, with the rest obtained from reference TRBV15 and TRBJ1-4, is as follows: DAMVIQNPRYQVTQFGKPVTLSCSQTLNHNVMYWYQQKSSQAPKLLFHYYDKDFNNEADTPDNFQSRRPNTSFCFLDIRSPGLGDTAMYLCATSRTRTAPNEKLFFGSGTQLSVL.

This clone is termed medium-sized (0.01 to 0.1%). The CDR3 sequence is CASRGSSGNTIYF. CDR3 DNA: TGTGCCAGCCGCGGCAGCTCTGGAAACACCATATATTTT. The rearrangement joins TRBV12-5 to TRBJ1-3, with D uncertain. The CDR3 runs 13 residues. Germline V lookup: CDR1 LGHNT, CDR2 FRNRAP.

V and J are TRBV19 and TRBJ1-2; possible D gene TRBD1, 5 bases. The germline CDR1 and CDR2 sequences are LNHDA and SQIVND (reference sequence). There are 15 residues in the CDR3. The ends were cut back, 6 bases at V and 3 bases at J, with 17 bases in the middle. The CDR3 bases are TGTGCCAGTAGCTCCCGGGGCGGAATCGACTATGGCTACACCTTC. Encoded protein: CASSSRGGIDYGYTF.

The V call is TRBV6-8, the J call TRBJ1-4, with 8 bases matching TRBD1. Germline-derived CDR1 and CDR2 are MNHGY and SAAAGT. The CDR3 runs to 15 residues. With V trimmed by 4 bases and J by 5 bases, 6 bases remained unmatched. This chain's CDR3 is CASSLPTGANEKLFF. In DNA form, the CDR3 reads TGTGCCAGCAGTTTACCGACAGGGGCGAATGAAAAACTGTTTTTT.

The chain joins TRBV9 to TRBJ2-1; D remains unclear. The V end was cut by 0 bases, the J end by 0 bases, with 7 bases between. The length of the CDR3 is 15 residues. From germline, CDR1 is SGDLS and CDR2 YYNGEE. CDR3 loop: CASSVVDSSYNEQFF. The CDR3 DNA reads as TGTGCCAGCAGCGTAGTTGATTCCTCCTACAATGAGCAGTTCTTC.

The table lists this clone with a few counts. V and J are TRBV29-1 and TRBJ2-1; maybe TRBD2 (6 bases). This CDR3 comprises 13 residues. The V end lost 4 bases, the J end lost 8 bases, and 15 bases lay between the germline ends. The germline V gene has CDR1 SQVTM and CDR2 ANQGSEA. The CDR3 is CSVGAGPDYEQFF. Written as DNA, the CDR3 is TGCAGCGTTGGCGCGGGACCAGACTATGAGCAGTTCTTC.

The chain uses TRBV6-8 and TRBJ2-6; D is undetermined. Germline assignment: CDR1 MNHGY and CDR2 SAAAGT. This CDR3 region has 15 residues. V was clipped by 5 bases and J by 2 bases, with 10 bases between them. The CDR3 DNA reads as TGTGCCAGCAGTCCGCCCGGTACTGGGGCCAACGTCCTGACTTTC. Amino acids: CASSPPGTGANVLTF.

The chain is built from TRBV9 and TRBJ2-7; the D is unclear. Germline loops: CDR1 SGDLS, CDR2 YYNGEE. Between the trimmed V and J ends, which lost 0 bases and 2 bases, there was a span of 9 bases. The CDR3 loop spans 14 amino acids. The CDR3 protein is CASSVGQAAYEQYF. In nucleotides, the CDR3 is TGTGCCAGCAGCGTAGGGCAGGCCGCCTACGAGCAGTACTTC.

This clone has a single count. This chain uses TRBV14 with TRBJ1-2, with unresolved D. The CDR3 totals 14 residues. Germline CDR1 is SGHDN and CDR2 is FVKESK. V was cut by 4 bases and J by 8 bases, with 17 bases left in between. The CDR3 is CASSPPGTTGGYTF. The CDR3 DNA is TGTGCCAGCAGCCCACCGGGAACCACGGGGGGCTACACCTTC.

This clone was found many times. J is TRBJ2-5 and V is TRBV11-3, with D hard to call. Trimming removed 2 bases at V and 5 bases at J, with 12 bases between. The CDR3 runs to 14 residues. Germline lookup yields CDR1 SGHNT and CDR2 YENEEA. CDR3 bases: TGTGCCAGCAGCTTAATCGGAGAAGGGGAGACCCAGTACTTC. It yields the protein CASSLIGEGETQYF.

This chain connects TRBV6-8 to TRBJ2-1; D is possibly TRBD1 (5 bases). The germline V and J ends were trimmed by 4 bases and 0 bases, with 16 bases remaining between them. CDR1 is MNHGY, CDR2 SAAAGT, per germline. This CDR3 contains 17 residues. The CDR3, as DNA: TGTGCCAGCAGTTCACAGGTTCCCCGGAGCTCCTACAATGAGCAGTTCTTC. Translation: CASSSQVPRSSYNEQFF.

This clone has at least ten counts. J is TRBJ2-1 and V is TRBV11-3; 7 nucleotides agree with TRBD1. Trimming removed 2 bases from V and 7 bases from J; junction bases left unmatched: 11. The germline gives CDR1 SGHNT, CDR2 YENEEA. CDR3 length: 16 amino acids. The CDR3 DNA reads as TGTGCCAGCAGCTTATCCCCGTTGACAGGGCTGAATGAGCAGTTCTTC. Its translation: CASSLSPLTGLNEQFF.

V is TRBV18 and J is TRBJ2-7; D might be TRBD2 (6 bases). The CDR3 consists of 12 residues. The ends were cut back, 2 bases at V and 5 bases at J, with 7 bases in the middle. Germline values: CDR1 KGHSH, CDR2 LQKENI. CDR3 sequence (DNA): TGTGCCAGCTCACCATGGGGGGACGAGCAGTACTTC. It is translated as CASSPWGDEQYF.

The count of this clone is one. The rearrangement links TRBV5-1 to TRBJ2-3; 7 bases align to TRBD2. The CDR3 sequence is 15 residues long. V shed 0 bases and J 6 bases; nucleotides not matched to a gene: 7. Germline values: CDR1 SGHRS, CDR2 YFSETQ. The CDR3 sequence: CASSLAAGKGDTQYF. The CDR3 bases are TGCGCCAGCAGCTTGGCAGCGGGAAAAGGGGATACGCAGTATTTT.

The V call is TRBV11-3, the J call TRBJ2-3; 9 positions match TRBD2. Germline lookup yields CDR1 SGHNT and CDR2 YENEEA. V shed 3 bases and J 4 bases; nucleotides not matched to a gene: 5. The CDR3 is 15 amino acids. As DNA, the CDR3 is TGTGCCAGCAGCTTCGTAGCGGGAGTGGCAGATACGCAGTATTTT. This sequence encodes CASSFVAGVADTQYF.

This clone appeared a few times. The rearrangement joins TRBV6-8 to TRBJ2-3; no reliable D call. This CDR3 has 14 residues. CDR1 is MNHGY, CDR2 SAAAGT, per germline. The V and J ends lost 10 bases and 0 bases respectively, with 14 bases between them. The CDR3 spells CAIGTSTSTDTQYF. The CDR3 nucleotides are TGTGCCATCGGAACTTCCACTAGCACAGATACGCAGTATTTT.

About this clone itself: One end of the junction fails to match germline, which may point to a read error. This chain connects TRBV6-8 to TRBJ2-3; the D is unclear. In germline, CDR1 is MNHGY, CDR2 SAAAGT. This CDR3 region has 12 residues. The CDR3 DNA follows: TGTGCCATCAGTGGTCCCTCAAATACGCAGTATTTT. This codes for CAISGPSNTQYF.

The sample holds a few counts of this clone. This rearrangement joins TRBV6-8 to TRBJ2-7; D could derive from TRBD1 or TRBD2 (5 bases each). V was cut by 0 bases and J by 5 bases, with 17 bases left in between. Germline V gives CDR1 MNHGY, CDR2 SAAAGT. This CDR3 has 16 residues. CDR3 coding DNA: TGTGCCAGCAGTTACTCCCCGGTTGCTCTGGGGGACGAGCAGTACTTC. As protein: CASSYSPVALGDEQYF.

The chain couples TRBV11-3 to TRBJ2-1, with 8 bases lining up with TRBD2. The CDR3 is 15 amino acids. V was pared by 2 bases and J by 4 bases, with 4 bases of the junction left unmatched. CDR1 and CDR2 (germline): SGHNT, YENEEA. DNA of the CDR3: TGTGCCAGCAGCTTAACTAGCGGCCCTTACAATGAGCAGTTCTTC. Amino acids: CASSLTSGPYNEQFF.

The genes are TRBV5-1 and TRBJ1-3; 7 nucleotides match TRBD1. After removal of 4 bases from V and 5 bases from J, the junction contained 6 bases not matched to a gene. Germline lookup yields CDR1 SGHRS and CDR2 YFSETQ. This CDR3 is 14 amino acids long. CDR3 DNA sequence: TGCGCCAGCAGCGAGGACAGGCCCAGAAACACCATATATTTT. This encodes CASSEDRPRNTIYF.

The chain uses TRBV14 and TRBJ2-3; possible D gene TRBD2, 7 bases. The CDR3 consists of 16 residues. The germline V and J ends were trimmed by 4 bases and 0 bases, with 14 bases remaining between them. CDR1 SGHDN and CDR2 FVKESK come from the germline V gene. DNA of the CDR3: TGTGCCAGCAGCCTTGGGCGGGGGCCGAGCACAGATACGCAGTATTTT. Amino acid sequence: CASSLGRGPSTDTQYF.